These T cell receptor beta chains were read from a single sample in a study of post-analysis software for immune sequencing data. Via MiXCR, TCRdb re-called the PCR reads, giving one row per CDR3 protein. The data show fewer than 850,000 distinct CDR3 sequences, with under 60% seen just once and roughly 4.9% held by the top ten. Sequences were obtained from blood. Every receptor here comes from a girl aged 5-17 years with multiple sclerosis. Each CDR3 is given with its conserved first and last residue. D genes are given only for firm matches. The size of a clone is reported for some rows only, either as once, few or many, or as a class for expanded clones.

clone_size	j_call	v_call	d_call	cdr3_aa	cdr3_nt
few	TRBJ2-3	TRBV6-2/TRBV6-3	TRBD2	CASIFGGAGTTDTQYF	TGTGCCAGCATATTTGGGGGAGCGGGAACGACAGATACGCAGTATTTT
few	TRBJ1-2	TRBV6-6	TRBD1	CASSYEGADYGYTF	TGTGCCAGCAGTTACGAGGGGGCCGACTATGGCTACACCTTC
-	TRBJ2-5	TRBV29-1	-	CSVGGSAQETQYF	TGCAGCGTTGGAGGTAGCGCCCAAGAGACCCAGTACTTC
-	TRBJ2-7	TRBV12-3/TRBV12-4	TRBD2	CASSRGLAGHPTYEQYF	TGTGCCAGCAGCCGGGGGCTAGCGGGACACCCAACCTACGAGCAGTACTTC
many	TRBJ2-3	TRBV6-4	-	CASSGGVPDTQYF	TGTGCCAGCAGCGGTGGGGTCCCAGATACGCAGTATTTT
-	TRBJ2-3	TRBV7-9	TRBD2	CASSLVTSGVRDTQYF	TGTGCCAGCAGCTTAGTGACTAGCGGGGTGCGAGATACGCAGTATTTT
few	TRBJ2-1	TRBV25-1	-	CARGGGVKRNEQFF	TGTGCCAGAGGGGGGGGGGTCAAAAGAAATGAGCAGTTCTTC
few	TRBJ2-7	TRBV7-9	TRBD1	CASSSTGGEVPYEQYF	TGTGCCAGCAGCAGTACAGGGGGCGAGGTCCCCTACGAGCAGTACTTC
few	TRBJ2-3	TRBV20-1	TRBD2	CSARPRLAVFTDTQYF	TGCAGTGCTAGACCCCGACTAGCGGTCTTCACAGATACGCAGTATTTT
-	TRBJ1-2	TRBV6-5	-	CASSPGTLDYGYTF	TGTGCCAGCAGCCCCGGGACCCTAGACTATGGCTACACCTTC
-	TRBJ2-3	TRBV6-5	TRBD2	CASSYSSGSIDTQYF	TGTGCCAGCAGTTACTCGAGCGGGAGCATAGATACGCAGTATTTT
few	TRBJ2-5	TRBV7-8	-	CASTPWEGGRETQYF	TGTGCCAGCACCCCTTGGGAAGGCGGGCGGGAGACCCAGTACTTC
many	TRBJ2-7	TRBV20-1	-	CSAKGVTEQYF	TGCAGTGCTAAGGGGGTAACCGAGCAGTACTTC
-	TRBJ2-1	TRBV5-1	TRBD2	CASSLVLAFNEQFF	TGCGCCAGCAGCTTGGTACTAGCGTTCAATGAGCAGTTCTTC
-	TRBJ1-1	TRBV5-1	TRBD1	CASSLEQGRKHVEAFF	TGCGCCAGCAGCTTGGAACAGGGGCGTAAGCACGTTGAAGCTTTCTTT